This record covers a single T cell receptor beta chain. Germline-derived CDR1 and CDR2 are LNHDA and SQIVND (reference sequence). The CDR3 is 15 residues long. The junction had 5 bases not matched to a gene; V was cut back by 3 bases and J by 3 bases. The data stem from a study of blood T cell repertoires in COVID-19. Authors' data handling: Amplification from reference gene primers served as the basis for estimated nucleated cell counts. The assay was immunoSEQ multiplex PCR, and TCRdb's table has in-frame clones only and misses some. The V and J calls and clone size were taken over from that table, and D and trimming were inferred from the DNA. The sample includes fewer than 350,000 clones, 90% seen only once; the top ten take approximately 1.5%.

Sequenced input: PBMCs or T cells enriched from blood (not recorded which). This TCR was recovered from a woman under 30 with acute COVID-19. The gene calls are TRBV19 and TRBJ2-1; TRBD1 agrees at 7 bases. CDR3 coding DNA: TGTGCCAGTAGTATCCCCGGGACAGTCTACAATGAGCAGTTCTTC. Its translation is CASSIPGTVYNEQFF. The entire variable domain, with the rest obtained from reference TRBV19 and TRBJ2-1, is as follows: DGGITQSPKYLFRKEGQNVTLSCEQNLNHDAMYWYRQDPGQGLRLIYYSQIVNDFQKGDIAEGYSVSREKKESFPLTVTSAQKNPTAFYLCASSIPGTVYNEQFFGPGTRLTVL.